This T cell receptor (beta chain) was recorded in a study of blood T cell repertoires in COVID-19. The CDR3 extends over 13 amino acids. V lost 2 bases, J lost 4 bases, and 2 bases stayed unmatched. Germline values: CDR1 GTSNPN, CDR2 SVGIG (reference sequence). Only in-frame clones appear in the TCRdb table, and some are missing; sequencing was by immunoSEQ multiplex PCR. Found here are some 64,000 clones, 80% to 85% of them singletons; the top ten hold around 16%. This chain connects TRBV30 to TRBJ2-5; 9 bases map to TRBD1. The sequenced sample consisted of peripheral blood. The origin of this receptor is a man between 60 and 70 years old with COVID-19, enrolled during active disease. As DNA, the CDR3 is TGTGCCTGGAGTAGACAGGGGGGAGAGACCCAGTACTTC. Its protein product is CAWSRQGGETQYF.